One sample yielded the 22 T cell receptor beta chains listed below, sequenced in a study of cytomegalovirus exposure and HLA in healthy donors. Both 60 Vbeta primers and 13 Jbeta primers went into the PCR. Libraries were prepared by immunoSEQ multiplex PCR; TCRdb keeps only in-frame clonotypes and omits some of them. The table shows approximately 100,000 clones, with around 79% occurring only once. Material: PBMCs. These receptors originate from a man aged 60 to 75 in good health and CMV-seronegative.

The chain is built from TRBV15 and TRBJ1-1; D remains unclear. Trimming stripped 6 bases from V and 2 bases from J, with 16 bases between. The CDR3 has 15 residues. Germline CDR1 is LNHNV and CDR2 is YYDKDF (reference sequence). The chain's CDR3 is CATSPLGGSNTEAFF. CDR3 bases: TGTGCCACCAGTCCTTTGGGAGGTTCCAACACTGAAGCTTTCTTT.

This clone turned up a few times. The genes are TRBV7-2 and TRBJ2-2; no clear D. Trimming took off 0 bases at V and 5 bases at J, with 10 bases between the two ends. CDR1 is SGHTA, CDR2 FQGNSA, per germline. The CDR3 loop spans 15 amino acids. The CDR3 sequence is CASSLAVQDTGELFF. Here the CDR3 DNA reads TGTGCCAGCAGCTTAGCGGTCCAGGATACCGGGGAGCTGTTTTTT. The variable domain in full, completed from reference TRBV7-2 and TRBJ2-2, reads GAGVSQSPSNKVTEKGKDVELRCDPISGHTALYWYRQSLGQGLEFLIYFQGNSAPDKSGLPSDRFSAERTGGSVSTLTIQRTQQEDSAVYLCASSLAVQDTGELFFGEGSRLTVL.

The chain joins TRBV6-5 to TRBJ2-5; tentative D call: TRBD1 (5 bases). The CDR3 totals 13 residues. Trimming pared 6 bases from V and 2 bases from J, leaving 10 bases between. The germline gives CDR1 MNHEY, CDR2 SVGAGI. The CDR3 sequence: CASSSGIQETQYF. The CDR3 region has the DNA TGTGCCAGCAGCTCAGGGATTCAAGAGACCCAGTACTTC.

This clone was counted between two and nine times. The chain employs TRBV29-1 and TRBJ1-1; a weak D match, TRBD1 (6 bases). The V end was cut by 6 bases, the J end by 5 bases, with 13 bases between. Germline V gives CDR1 SQVTM, CDR2 ANQGSEA. This CDR3 region has 12 residues. CDR3 amino acids: CSVGQSITEAFF. CDR3 nucleotide sequence: TGCAGCGTAGGACAGTCGATAACTGAAGCTTTCTTT.

This chain connects TRBV29-1 to TRBJ1-3; D may be TRBD1 (5 bases). Trimming shortened V by 4 bases and J by 0 bases, and 10 bases separated the two germline ends. The CDR3 is 14 amino acids. Germline loops: CDR1 SQVTM, CDR2 ANQGSEA. CDR3 amino acids: CSVVGGYSGNTIYF. The DNA for the CDR3 is TGCAGCGTTGTGGGGGGATACTCTGGAAACACCATATATTTT.

In this sample, this clone turned up a few times. J is TRBJ2-2 and V is TRBV7-9, with D unclear. The CDR3 loop spans 14 amino acids. Trimming left V 0 bases short and J 6 bases short, with 8 bases between. Germline V gene sequence: CDR1 SEHNR, CDR2 FQNEAQ (reference sequence). The CDR3 DNA reads as TGTGCCAGCAGCTTAGCGGCGGTTGCCGGGGAGCTGTTTTTT. Translated, it gives CASSLAAVAGELFF.

The chain is built from TRBV4-3 and TRBJ2-2, with 9 bases that match TRBD2. With 4 bases clipped from V and 8 bases from J, the junction kept 14 bases outside the gene matches. CDR1 is LGHNA and CDR2 is YSLEER in the germline V gene. The CDR3 contains 17 residues. DNA for the CDR3: TGCGCCAGCAGCCCTTCGGCGGGGGGGCCGAAGGGGGGGGAGCTGTTTTTT. Protein: CASSPSAGGPKGGELFF.

The rearrangement joins TRBV5-1 to TRBJ2-7, with D perhaps matching TRBD2 (5 bases). Trimming took 0 bases from V and 3 from J, leaving 13 bases between them. Germline values: CDR1 SGHRS, CDR2 YFSETQ. The CDR3 is made up of 15 amino acids. The CDR3, as DNA: TGCGCCAGCAGCTTGGGAGGGAGTGGGTACTACGAGCAGTACGTC. As protein: CASSLGGSGYYEQYV.

This clone was detected once. V usage is TRBV10-3 and J usage is TRBJ2-1, with 8 bases aligning to TRBD1. V shed 6 bases, J shed 3 bases, and the junction held 7 bases outside the gene matches. The CDR3 is 15 residues long. CDR1 is ENHRY and CDR2 is SYGVKD in the germline V gene. DNA for the CDR3: TGTGCCATCAGCAGGACAGGGAGCTTCTACAATGAGCAGTTCTTC. Translation gives CAISRTGSFYNEQFF.

This sequence joins TRBV4-1 and TRBJ2-5; TRBD2 aligns across 9 bases. There are 17 residues in the CDR3. V shed 3 bases and J 1 base; nucleotides not matched to a gene: 9. CDR1 is MGHRA and CDR2 is YSYEKL in the germline V gene. CDR3 region: CASSHKISGGSQETQYF. CDR3 DNA: TGCGCCAGCAGCCACAAGATTAGCGGGGGAAGCCAAGAGACCCAGTACTTC.

Worth noting for this clone: Because it lacks the conserved phenylalanine or tryptophan at the end, this CDR3 is likely a read error. The gene calls are TRBV6-5 and TRBJ1-5; 12 bases are shared with TRBD1. The length of the CDR3 is 15 residues. Looked up from germline, CDR1 is MNHEY and CDR2 is SVGAGI. The J segment lost 5 bases and the V segment lost 5 bases, leaving 4 bases of the junction unmatched. The CDR3 sequence is CASSGTGGPYQPQHS. The CDR3 DNA is TGTGCCAGCAGTGGGACAGGGGGCCCCTATCAGCCCCAGCATTCT.

This rearrangement joins TRBV5-4 to TRBJ1-1; D may be TRBD1 (6 bases). The CDR3 consists of 15 residues. Deletions cut 6 bases from V and 2 bases from J, with 17 bases between. From germline, CDR1 is SGHNT and CDR2 YYREEE (reference sequence). The CDR3 loop reads CASTSTKQGNTEAFF. In DNA form, the CDR3 reads TGTGCCAGCACATCCACCAAACAGGGTAACACTGAAGCTTTCTTT.

The rearrangement links TRBV6-5 to TRBJ2-5; a possible D gene is TRBD2 (5 bases). CDR1 MNHEY and CDR2 SVGAGI come from the germline V gene. CDR3 length: 13 residues. Trimming stripped 7 bases from V and 5 bases from J, with 14 bases between. The CDR3 DNA is TGTGCCAGCACCATTAATCCGGGGGAGACCCAGTACTTC. Translating it yields CASTINPGETQYF.

This chain joins TRBV7-2 and TRBJ2-7; maybe TRBD2 (5 bases). The CDR3 spans 13 residues. Trimming cost V 4 bases and J 7 bases, with 14 bases left between them. Germline V gives CDR1 SGHTA, CDR2 FQGNSA. The CDR3 sequence: CASSSQARGEQYF. The CDR3 DNA is TGTGCCAGCAGCTCCCAGGCCCGAGGGGAGCAGTACTTC.

The chain combines TRBV2 with TRBJ2-7; a weak D match, TRBD1 (5 bases). CDR3 length: 13 residues. The ends were cut back, 1 base at V and 2 bases at J, with 6 bases in the middle. CDR1 and CDR2 from the germline V gene are SNHLY and FYNNEI. The CDR3 loop reads CASSEGQPYEQYV. The CDR3 DNA reads TGTGCCAGCAGTGAAGGACAGCCCTACGAGCAGTACGTC.

The J gene is TRBJ1-6, the V gene TRBV6-1; D possibly corresponds to TRBD1 (5 bases). The V and J ends lost 4 bases and 0 bases respectively, with 13 bases between them. Germline lookup yields CDR1 MNHNS and CDR2 SASEGT. The CDR3 spans 17 residues. Here the CDR3 DNA reads TGTGCCAGCAGTGGGTTACAGGCGAGCTCCTATAATTCACCCCTCCACTTT. Amino acid sequence: CASSGLQASSYNSPLHF.

The rearrangement joins TRBV4-2 to TRBJ2-3, with a tentative D call TRBD1 (5 bases). V was shortened by 0 bases and J by 3 bases, with 7 bases between the two germline ends. The CDR3 consists of 14 residues. The germline CDR1 and CDR2 sequences are LGHNA and YNFKEQ. CDR3 DNA sequence: TGTGCCAGCAGCCAAGAAGGGGCGACAGATACGCAGTATTTT. This gives the protein CASSQEGATDTQYF.

This rearrangement joins TRBV2 to TRBJ2-5; 10 positions match TRBD2. Germline V CDR1 and CDR2: SNHLY, FYNNEI. This CDR3 is 18 amino acids long. The ends lost 0 bases at V and 1 base at J; junction bases unmatched: 8. The chain's CDR3 is CASSEAGASGGFQETQYF. Here the CDR3 DNA reads TGTGCCAGCAGTGAAGCGGGGGCTAGCGGGGGTTTCCAAGAGACCCAGTACTTC.

The chain links TRBV9 to TRBJ2-3; TRBD2 agrees at 7 bases. Losses at the gene ends were 5 bases for V and 4 bases for J; bases not matched to a gene: 7. This CDR3 is built from 14 residues. The germline gives CDR1 SGDLS, CDR2 YYNGEE. CDR3 in DNA: TGTGCCAGCAGACCCCGGACTAGTTCAGATACGCAGTATTTT. Its protein is CASRPRTSSDTQYF. Based on the CDR3 plus reference TRBV9 and TRBJ2-3, the full variable domain is DSGVTQTPKHLITATGQRVTLRCSPRSGDLSVYWYQQSLDQGLQFLIQYYNGEERAKGNILERFSAQQFPDLHSELNLSSLELGDSALYFCASRPRTSSDTQYFGPGTRLTVL.

CDR3 DNA sequence: TGTGCCAGCAGCTTGAGTTACAGGGACACCTACGAGCAGTACGTC. It is translated as CASSLSYRDTYEQYV. The chain is built from TRBV5-6 and TRBJ2-7, with D maybe TRBD1 (6 bases). The ends were cut back, 1 base at V and 2 bases at J, with 13 bases in the middle. CDR3 length equals 15 residues. Germline V CDR1 and CDR2: SGHDT, YYEEEE.

The V call is TRBV7-2, the J call TRBJ1-2, with D unclear. The CDR3 is 11 amino acids. Germline V gene data show CDR1 as SGHTA and CDR2 as FQGNSA. V was shortened by 5 bases and J by 7 bases, with 8 bases between the two germline ends. In nucleotides, the CDR3 is TGTGCCAGCAGCCCAACAGCTGGCTACACCTTC. This codes for CASSPTAGYTF.

The rearrangement links TRBV19 to TRBJ2-3; 7 bases are a match to TRBD2. Germline values: CDR1 LNHDA, CDR2 SQIVND (reference sequence). The length of the CDR3 is 15 residues. Trimming took 4 bases from V and 2 from J; bases not matched to a gene: 6. The CDR3 nucleotides are TGTGCCAGTAGTACAGCTAGCGGAAACACAGATACGCAGTATTTT. Residues: CASSTASGNTDTQYF.